The 24 T cell receptor beta chains below come from one sample, sequenced in a study of blood T cell repertoires in COVID-19. Only in-frame clones appear in the TCRdb table, and some are missing; sequencing was by immunoSEQ multiplex PCR. The sample consists of around 100,000 clones, roughly nine tenths of them appearing once. The sample taken for sequencing was peripheral blood. The receptor source for this set is a woman at least 80 years old in a cohort sampled during active COVID-19.

The chain employs TRBV27 and TRBJ2-1; TRBD1 matches at 8 bases. This CDR3 comprises 14 residues. V was clipped by 7 bases and J by 4 bases; unmatched bases: 6. Germline-derived CDR1 and CDR2 are MNHEY and SMNVEV (reference sequence). DNA for the CDR3: TGTGCCAGCACAGGGGGCCGGGGGTACAATGAGCAGTTCTTC. This encodes CASTGGRGYNEQFF.

This chain links TRBV7-2 with TRBJ2-7, with 10 bases identical to TRBD2. This CDR3 contains 15 residues. CDR1 and CDR2 from the germline V gene are SGHTA and FQGNSA. J gave up 1 base and V 5 bases, and 5 bases lay outside the gene matches. The CDR3 DNA reads TGTGCCAGCAGCGCCCAACTAGCGGGGTCCTACGAGCAGTACTTC. Its protein product is CASSAQLAGSYEQYF.

This CDR3 is CASSSGTSGGTTDTQYF. CDR3 DNA sequence: TGCGCCAGCAGCTCGGGGACTAGCGGGGGCACCACAGATACGCAGTATTTT. The chain recombines TRBV5-1 with TRBJ2-3; the match to TRBD2 covers 14 bases. With V trimmed by 3 bases and J by 2 bases, 5 bases remained unmatched. The CDR3 is made up of 17 amino acids. Germline loops: CDR1 SGHRS, CDR2 YFSETQ.

The V and J genes are TRBV20-1 and TRBJ2-3, with no clear D. The CDR3 length is 10 residues. Germline-derived CDR1 and CDR2 are DFQATT and SNEGSKA (reference sequence). Trimming took off 3 bases at V and 6 bases at J, with 4 bases between the two ends. CDR3 DNA sequence: TGCAGTGCTAGGAGGGATACGCAGTATTTT. Translating gives CSARRDTQYF.

The chain is built from TRBV7-6 and TRBJ2-7, with TRBD1 as a possible D gene (5 bases). The CDR3 runs 15 residues. Trimming took off 5 bases at V and 0 bases at J, with 14 bases between the two ends. Germline CDR1 is SGHVS and CDR2 is FNYEAQ. DNA for the CDR3: TGTGCCAGCAGCCTGGGGCAGAGACGCTCCTACGAGCAGTACTTC. This translates into CASSLGQRRSYEQYF.

This CDR3 reads CASSQGVASPLHF. The CDR3 bases are TGTGCCAGCAGCCAAGGTGTAGCTTCACCCCTCCACTTT. The chain links TRBV3-1 (or the pseudogene TRBV3-2) to TRBJ1-6; the D is unclear. Germline values: CDR1 LGHDT, CDR2 YNNKEL (reference sequence). V was shortened by 1 base and J by 9 bases, with 7 bases between the two germline ends. The CDR3 spans 13 residues.

The CDR3 here is CASSPASTSGNYNEQFF. CDR3 bases: TGCGCCAGCAGCCCGGCTAGTACTAGCGGGAATTACAATGAGCAGTTCTTC. The chain has TRBV5-1 and TRBJ2-1; 10 positions match TRBD2. The CDR3 contains 17 residues. The V gene's germline CDR1 is SGHRS and CDR2 YFSETQ. The V segment lost 4 bases and the J segment 4 bases; nucleotides outside the gene matches: 11.

The count of this clone is one. The chain uses TRBV6-1 and TRBJ2-5; D remains unclear. Germline CDR1 reads MNHNS; CDR2 reads SASEGT. Trimming left V 0 bases short and J 5 bases short, with 13 bases between. CDR3 size: 15 residues. CDR3 nucleotides: TGTGCCAGCAGTGAAGCCGGTACCCGGTCGGAGACCCAGTACTTC. Amino acids: CASSEAGTRSETQYF.

This chain connects TRBV14 to TRBJ2-7, with TRBD1 matching over 8 bases. The germline gives CDR1 SGHDN, CDR2 FVKESK. The ends lost 1 base at V and 2 bases at J; junction bases unmatched: 7. CDR3 length equals 16 residues. CDR3 residues: CASSQARGRGPYEQYF. The CDR3 DNA sequence: TGTGCCAGCAGCCAAGCAAGGGGCAGGGGGCCCTACGAGCAGTACTTC.

The chain uses TRBV19 and TRBJ2-7; weak D call: TRBD2 (6 bases). There are 16 residues in the CDR3. Germline CDR1 reads LNHDA; CDR2 reads SQIVND (reference sequence). V lost 3 bases and J lost 6, with 21 bases in between. CDR3 sequence reads: CASSIGGDGLNSEQYF. The DNA of the CDR3 is TGTGCCAGTAGTATCGGAGGGGATGGCTTGAATTCCGAGCAGTACTTC.

The CDR3 protein is CASSQGRSGGNYGYTF. The CDR3, as DNA: TGTGCCAGCAGCCAAGGAAGGTCCGGCGGAAACTATGGCTACACCTTC. This chain links TRBV3-1 (or the pseudogene TRBV3-2) with TRBJ1-2; D is uncertain. CDR3 length: 16 residues. Per the germline V gene, CDR1 is LGHDT and CDR2 is YNNKEL (reference sequence). Trimming removed 1 base at V and 2 bases at J, with 14 bases between.

The CDR3: CASSFAGQGNQPQHF. The CDR3 DNA reads as TGCGCCAGCAGCTTTGCGGGACAGGGGAATCAGCCCCAGCATTTT. J is TRBJ1-5 and V is TRBV5-1; 10 bases align to TRBD1. The CDR3 runs to 15 residues. J was trimmed by 4 bases and V by 2 bases; bases with no gene match: 3. The germline CDR1 and CDR2 sequences are SGHRS and YFSETQ. Variable domain in full (rest from reference TRBV5-1 and TRBJ1-5): KAGVTQTPRYLIKTRGQQVTLSCSPISGHRSVSWYQQTPGQGLQFLFEYFSETQRNKGNFPGRFSGRQFSNSRSEMNVSTLELGDSALYLCASSFAGQGNQPQHFGDGTRLSIL.

This sequence joins TRBV19 and TRBJ2-3, with 8 bases aligning to TRBD2. From germline, CDR1 is LNHDA and CDR2 SQIVND (reference sequence). CDR3 length equals 16 residues. V shed 0 bases and J 6 bases; nucleotides not matched to a gene: 8. The CDR3, as DNA: TGTGCCAGTAGTATAGAAGGCGGGAGGCGGGTGGATACGCAGTATTTT. It specifies CASSIEGGRRVDTQYF.

The chain uses TRBV7-9 and TRBJ1-2, with 7 bases matching TRBD1. CDR1 is SEHNR, CDR2 FQNEAQ, per germline (reference sequence). Trimming cost V 2 bases and J 5 bases; bases outside gene matches: 2. The length of the CDR3 is 13 residues. In nucleotides, the CDR3 is TGTGCCAGCAGCTTATCACAGGGGTATGGCTACACCTTC. Its protein product is CASSLSQGYGYTF.

This chain uses TRBV6-1 with TRBJ2-2; 7 bases agree with TRBD2. V trimming: 1 base; J trimming: 14 bases; junction bases outside the gene matches: 7. CDR3 length equals 13 residues. Germline values: CDR1 MNHNS, CDR2 SASEGT. In DNA form, the CDR3 reads TGTGCCAGCAGTGAAGTCAGGGCGGGAGTACTGTTTTTT. Its translation is CASSEVRAGVLFF.

This chain joins TRBV7-9 and TRBJ2-1, with D possibly being TRBD1 (6 bases). The CDR3 is 15 amino acids. The V and J ends lost 5 bases and 6 bases respectively, with 17 bases between them. The germline gives CDR1 SEHNR, CDR2 FQNEAQ (reference sequence). CDR3 bases: TGTGCCAGCAGCCTACTGACAGGAGTTCTCAATGAGCAGTTCTTC. It translates to CASSLLTGVLNEQFF.

V and J are TRBV27 and TRBJ1-5; 11 bases are shared with TRBD1. CDR3 length: 18 residues. V lost 4 bases to trimming and J lost 11 bases; unmatched junction nucleotides: 19. In germline, CDR1 is MNHEY, CDR2 SMNVEV (reference sequence). CDR3 in amino acids: CASSSIRDRGSLFAAQHF. Here the CDR3 DNA reads TGTGCCAGCAGTTCAATCCGGGACAGGGGGTCGTTATTTGCGGCCCAGCATTTT.

This clone was seen just once. The chain recombines TRBV5-5 with TRBJ1-2; 8 positions match TRBD1. The trim removed 0 bases at V and 12 bases at J, leaving 7 bases unmatched. The CDR3 covers 13 residues. Germline V lookup: CDR1 SGHKS, CDR2 YYEKEE (reference sequence). CDR3 sequence: CASSLVDREGDTF. The CDR3 region has the DNA TGTGCCAGCAGCTTGGTGGACAGGGAGGGGGACACCTTC.

In this sample, this clone turned up a few times. The chain couples TRBV10-3 to TRBJ1-6; 7 positions match TRBD1. Unmatched junction bases numbered 7, after V lost 10 bases and J lost 7 bases. CDR1 and CDR2 from the germline V gene are ENHRY and SYGVKD. The CDR3 consists of 13 residues. For the CDR3, the DNA is TGTGCCACCCTAGGGACAGCCAATTCACCCCTCCACTTT. The encoded protein is CATLGTANSPLHF.

V gene TRBV19 combines with J gene TRBJ2-1; possible D gene TRBD1, 6 bases. The V gene lost 4 bases and the J gene lost 13 bases, with 20 bases spanning the gap. The germline gives CDR1 LNHDA, CDR2 SQIVND (reference sequence). This CDR3 contains 14 residues. The CDR3 sequence is CASSTTPQRDKQFF. CDR3 bases: TGTGCCAGTAGTACAACGCCCCAACGGGACAAACAGTTCTTC.

V gene TRBV11-3 combines with J gene TRBJ2-2; D is undetermined. The CDR3 totals 13 residues. Trimming shortened V by 5 bases and J by 6 bases, and 10 bases separated the two germline ends. CDR1 is SGHNT and CDR2 is YENEEA in the germline V gene. The CDR3 DNA sequence: TGTGCCAGCAGCCCGTCACTGGCCGGGGAGCTGTTTTTT. It specifies CASSPSLAGELFF.

V and J are TRBV27 and TRBJ1-1; weak D call: TRBD1 (5 bases). Germline-derived CDR1 and CDR2 are MNHEY and SMNVEV (reference sequence). Trimming removed 5 bases at V and 5 bases at J, with 18 bases between. There are 15 residues in the CDR3. The CDR3: CASSLGPGGWTEAFF. CDR3 in DNA: TGTGCCAGCAGTCTCGGTCCGGGGGGGTGGACTGAAGCTTTCTTT.

This clone has a single count. The chain joins TRBV4-2 to TRBJ1-5, with a weak D call TRBD1 (6 bases). Germline lookup yields CDR1 LGHNA and CDR2 YNFKEQ. Deletions cut 4 bases from V and 0 bases from J, with 13 bases between. The CDR3 covers 16 residues. The CDR3 loop reads CASSLFWTDSNQPQHF. The CDR3 DNA sequence: TGTGCCAGCAGCCTTTTTTGGACAGATAGCAATCAGCCCCAGCATTTT.

The V and J genes are TRBV2 and TRBJ2-7, with D possibly being TRBD1 (6 bases). There are 15 residues in the CDR3. Trimming stripped 3 bases from V and 0 bases from J, with 12 bases between. Germline CDR1 is SNHLY and CDR2 is FYNNEI. The CDR3 nucleotides are TGTGCCAGCAGTGAGGACAGCGCCAGCTCCTACGAGCAGTACTTC. Translated, it gives CASSEDSASSYEQYF.